The present T cell receptor (beta chain) was sequenced within a study of early stage breast cancer tumors. Study-wide results and caveats: Compared with adjacent normal breast tissue, tumors showed around 2.7-fold greater T cell density and higher clonality. Commonly generated sequences made up most enriched TCRB sequences shared between patients.

CDR3 length: 16 residues. With 2 bases clipped from V and 5 bases from J, the junction kept 8 bases outside the gene matches. Germline V gene data show CDR1 as KGHSH and CDR2 as LQKENI. TCRdb keeps only in-frame clones here, not all; method: immunoSEQ multiplex PCR. The sample lists roughly 60,000 clones, over 60% occurring once. To note about this clone: Its antigen is as yet unknown.

Sequencing was performed on blood. The J gene is TRBJ2-1, the V gene TRBV18; 8 bases map to TRBD1. The sequence was collected from a person aged 25-39 years with breast cancer. CDR3 region: CASSPGSDRVNNEQFF. CDR3 DNA: TGTGCCAGCTCACCAGGATCGGACAGGGTAAACAATGAGCAGTTCTTC.